This TCR beta chain came from a study of beta chain features in type 1 diabetes. Study-wide points: Diminished insertions and augmented deletions at VDJ junctions characterized type 1 diabetes patients. Still unanswered here is whether HLA type influences TCRB rearrangement. Shortening that was moderate but significant affected the TCRB CDR3s of Type 1 diabetes patients in all four CD4+ subsets.

The study reverse transcribed the entire isolated RNA, so it sequenced expressed TCRB transcripts. The method was immunoSEQ multiplex PCR; TCRdb's version includes in-frame clones alone and lacks a portion of them. The table lists 200,000 to 250,000 clones, around 9.9% of them singletons. V gave up 4 bases and J gave up 5 bases, with 18 bases separating them. The CDR3 length is 15 residues. Germline values: CDR1 LGHNA, CDR2 YSLEER. This clone was seen only a few times. The antigen remains undetermined. Sequenced: central memory CD4+ T cells from blood. This TCR was recovered from a man between 18 and 35 years old in good health. V and J are TRBV4-3 and TRBJ2-7, with D perhaps being TRBD1 or TRBD2 (7 bases each). CDR3 in DNA: TGCGCCAGCAGCCTCGGGGGCAGGGGGAGGGACGAGCAGTACTTC. Amino acid sequence: CASSLGGRGRDEQYF.